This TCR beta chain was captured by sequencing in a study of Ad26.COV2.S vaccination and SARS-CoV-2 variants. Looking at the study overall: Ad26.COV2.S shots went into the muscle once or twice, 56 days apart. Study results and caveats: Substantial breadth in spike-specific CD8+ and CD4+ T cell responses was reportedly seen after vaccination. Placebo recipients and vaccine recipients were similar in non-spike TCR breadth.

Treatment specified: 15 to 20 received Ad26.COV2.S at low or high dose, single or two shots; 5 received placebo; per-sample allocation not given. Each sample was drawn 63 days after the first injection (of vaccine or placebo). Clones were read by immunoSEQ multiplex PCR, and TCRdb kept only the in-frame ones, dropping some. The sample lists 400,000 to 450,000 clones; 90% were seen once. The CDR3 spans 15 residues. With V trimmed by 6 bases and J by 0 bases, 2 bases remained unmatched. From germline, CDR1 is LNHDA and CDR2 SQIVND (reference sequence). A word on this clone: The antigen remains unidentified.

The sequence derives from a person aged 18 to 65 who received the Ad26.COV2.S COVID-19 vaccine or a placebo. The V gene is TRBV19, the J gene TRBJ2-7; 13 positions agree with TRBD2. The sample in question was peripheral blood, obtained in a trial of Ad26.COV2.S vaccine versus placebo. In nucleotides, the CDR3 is TGTGCCAGTAGCGGACTAGCGGGAGTCTCCTACGAGCAGTACTTC. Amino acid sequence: CASSGLAGVSYEQYF. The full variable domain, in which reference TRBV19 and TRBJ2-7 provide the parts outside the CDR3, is DGGITQSPKYLFRKEGQNVTLSCEQNLNHDAMYWYRQDPGQGLRLIYYSQIVNDFQKGDIAEGYSVSREKKESFPLTVTSAQKNPTAFYLCASSGLAGVSYEQYFGPGTRLTVT.